Below, 25 T cell receptor beta chains from the same sample are listed, as sequenced in a study of T cells in Graves' hyperthyroidism and ophthalmopathy (dated by TCRdb to about 2019). Library generation was performed with multiplex PCR. This sample was sequenced with an Illumina HiSeq 2000. TCR beta CDR3 regions were amplified from RNA transcripts. For the first round of RT-PCR on the TCR CDR3, the HTBI primer set was used together with the Qiagen OneStep RT-PCR kit. The public reads were quality trimmed at Q25 with fastp and then assembled into clones with MiXCR by TCRdb, keeping productive beta chains. Here each entry gathers all rows of one CDR3 protein and keeps the most common genes and DNA. In this sample the table shows some 570,000 distinct CDR3 sequences, 13% to 15% of which occur a single time. The ten largest clones take up 6.5% to 9% of the sample. Sequences were obtained from blood. Source of these receptors: a young woman with Graves' ophthalmopathy.

In its sample, this clonotype was seen a few times. The rearrangement joins TRBV7-9 to TRBJ2-2, with D maybe TRBD2 (6 bases). The CDR3 extends over 18 amino acids. CDR1 and CDR2 from the germline V gene are SEHNR and FQNEAQ (reference sequence). V dropped 3 bases and J dropped 1 base, with 18 bases sitting between them. This chain's CDR3 is CASSFIGRGMGNTGELFF. The CDR3 coding sequence is TGTGCCAGCAGCTTCATCGGCCGGGGGATGGGGAACACCGGGGAGCTGTTTTTT. The full variable domain, rest sourced from reference TRBV7-9 and TRBJ2-2, is DTGVSQNPRHKITKRGQNVTFRCDPISEHNRLYWYRQTLGQGPEFLTYFQNEAQLEKSRLLSDRFSAERPKGSFSTLEIQRTEQGDSAMYLCASSFIGRGMGNTGELFFGEGSRLTVL.

This clonotype occurred many times. The chain is built from TRBV7-2 and TRBJ2-2; 10 positions match TRBD2. Germline trimming cut 0 bases from V and 7 bases from J; bases unmatched to any gene: 8. CDR3 length: 17 amino acids. The germline gives CDR1 SGHTA, CDR2 FQGNSA. CDR3 sequence reads: CASSLALIAGGDGELFF. The CDR3 DNA follows: TGTGCCAGCAGCTTAGCGTTGATAGCGGGAGGTGACGGGGAGCTGTTTTTT. The full variable domain, its missing parts supplied by reference TRBV7-2 and TRBJ2-2, is GAGVSQSPSNKVTEKGKDVELRCDPISGHTALYWYRQSLGQGLEFLIYFQGNSAPDKSGLPSDRFSAERTGGSVSTLTIQRTQQEDSAVYLCASSLALIAGGDGELFFGEGSRLTVL.

This clonotype was detected ten times or more. This chain uses TRBV7-9 with TRBJ1-2; 9 bases are a match to TRBD1. V was pared by 5 bases and J by 6 bases, with 7 bases of the junction left unmatched. The CDR3 runs to 14 residues. Germline CDR1 is SEHNR and CDR2 is FQNEAQ (reference sequence). CDR3 DNA sequence: TGTGCCAGCAGCCAACCGGGACAGGGACATGGCTACACCTTC. Translation: CASSQPGQGHGYTF.

Many counts were recorded for this clonotype. The genes are TRBV6-1 and TRBJ2-3; 11 bases fit TRBD1. After removal of 2 bases from V and 1 base from J, the junction contained 11 bases not matched to a gene. The CDR3 is 19 amino acids. The germline gives CDR1 MNHNS, CDR2 SASEGT. The DNA for the CDR3 is TGTGCCAGCAGTGAAAGGGAAATTCCGGGACAGGGGGGCACAGATACGCAGTATTTT. It translates to CASSEREIPGQGGTDTQYF.

This clonotype has a count of ten or more. The chain couples TRBV7-3 to TRBJ2-1; possible D gene TRBD1, 5 bases. V was pared by 4 bases and J by 7 bases, with 17 bases between. CDR3 length: 15 residues. The V gene's germline CDR1 is SGHTA and CDR2 FQGTGA. Here the CDR3 reads CASSSRQLLGNEQFF. The CDR3 DNA reads as TGTGCCAGCAGCTCGCGACAGTTACTCGGGAATGAGCAGTTCTTC.

This clonotype has more than one count but fewer than ten. The chain carries TRBV3-1 and TRBJ2-5; 8 positions agree with TRBD2. V gave up 2 bases and J gave up 0 bases; unmatched junction bases: 8. Germline lookup yields CDR1 LGHDT and CDR2 YNNKEL (reference sequence). CDR3 length equals 17 residues. The CDR3 bases are TGTGCCAGCAGCCAACGAAGGACGGGAGGGAACCAAGAGACCCAGTACTTC. It encodes CASSQRRTGGNQETQYF.

This clonotype was seen ten or more times. This rearrangement joins TRBV29-1 to TRBJ1-3, with no clear D. Trimming removed 6 bases at V and 0 bases at J, with 12 bases between. This CDR3 contains 14 residues. Germline CDR1 and CDR2: SQVTM and ANQGSEA. The CDR3 DNA reads as TGCAGCGTCGATGGACCGGACTCTGGAAACACCATATATTTT. Translating gives CSVDGPDSGNTIYF. The variable domain in full, with the rest retrieved from reference TRBV29-1 and TRBJ1-3, is SAVISQKPSRDICQRGTSLTIQCQVDSQVTMMFWYRQQPGQSLTLIATANQGSEATYESGFVIDKFPISRPNLTFSTLTVSNMSPEDSSIYLCSVDGPDSGNTIYFGEGSWLTVV.

The sample holds many counts of this clonotype. The chain links TRBV13 to TRBJ2-1, with TRBD2 matching over 8 bases. This CDR3 spans 16 amino acids. The germline gives CDR1 PRHDT, CDR2 FYEKMQ (reference sequence). The V gene end was trimmed by 1 base and the J gene end by 9 bases; junction bases not matched to a gene: 11. The CDR3 sequence: CASSLAAGAGNGEQFF. The CDR3 DNA reads TGTGCCAGCAGCTTAGCAGCGGGAGCGGGGAATGGTGAGCAGTTCTTC.

This clonotype has at least ten counts. V gene TRBV27 combines with J gene TRBJ2-6; D may be TRBD2 (5 bases). The CDR3 extends over 18 amino acids. Deletions cut 1 base from V and 2 bases from J, with 15 bases between. Germline V gene data show CDR1 as MNHEY and CDR2 as SMNVEV (reference sequence). This chain's CDR3 is CASSLFGVGHTGANVLTF. In DNA, the CDR3 is TGTGCCAGCAGTTTATTCGGGGTTGGCCATACTGGGGCCAACGTCCTGACTTTC.

The genes are TRBV28 and TRBJ2-5; 8 bases line up with TRBD2. From germline, CDR1 is MDHEN and CDR2 SYDVKM. The V and J ends lost 2 bases and 2 bases, in that order; junction bases with no gene match: 7. CDR3 size: 16 residues. The CDR3 loop reads CASSLAGRAFQETQYF. In DNA, the CDR3 is TGTGCCAGCAGTTTAGCCGGGAGGGCGTTTCAAGAGACCCAGTACTTC.

This clonotype has only a few counts. This sequence joins TRBV10-1 and TRBJ2-1; no firm D call. Between the trimmed V and J ends, which lost 0 bases and 0 bases, there was a span of 18 bases. This CDR3 contains 19 residues. Germline V gene sequence: CDR1 WNHNN, CDR2 SYGVQD (reference sequence). The CDR3 nucleotides are TGCGCCAGCAGTGAGTCACCGAGCTTGGGTGAGATCTCCTACAATGAGCAGTTCTTC. Translating it yields CASSESPSLGEISYNEQFF.

This clonotype was recorded at least ten times. The rearrangement joins TRBV20-1 to TRBJ2-5; D might be TRBD1 (5 bases). The germline CDR1 and CDR2 sequences are DFQATT and SNEGSKA (reference sequence). The CDR3 loop spans 14 amino acids. V was cut by 0 bases and J by 2 bases, with 10 bases left in between. The CDR3 nucleotides are TGCAGTGCTAGAGAGCCTTGGACACAAGAGACCCAGTACTTC. Encoded protein: CSAREPWTQETQYF.

As concerns this clonotype: This may come from a read error, since a much larger clone is one base off. The V call is TRBV28, the J call TRBJ2-7, with 7 bases fitting TRBD1. This CDR3 region has 17 residues. V dropped 3 bases and J dropped 0; count of bases not matched to a gene: 11. Germline lookup yields CDR1 MDHEN and CDR2 SYDVKM. CDR3 nucleotide sequence: TGTGCCAGCAGTTTTTTCGGGACAGAGGCCCCCTCCTACGAGCAGTACTTC. It specifies CASSFFGTEAPSYEQYF.

The V and J genes are TRBV4-1 and TRBJ2-7; tentatively, D is TRBD2 (6 bases). The length of the CDR3 is 16 residues. The germline gives CDR1 MGHRA, CDR2 YSYEKL. Trimming shortened V by 0 bases and J by 2 bases, and 14 bases separated the two germline ends. CDR3 DNA: TGCGCCAGCAGCCAAGAGGATTGGGACTCCACCTACGAGCAGTACTTC. The encoded protein is CASSQEDWDSTYEQYF.

A few counts support this clonotype. One end of the junction fails to match germline, which may point to a read error. V and J are TRBV15 and TRBJ2-5; TRBD2 aligns across 8 bases. This CDR3 spans 14 amino acids. The germline gives CDR1 LNHNV, CDR2 YYDKDF (reference sequence). CDR3 loop: CAASRVGGRETQYF. The CDR3 DNA sequence: TGTGCCGCCAGCAGAGTGGGCGGGAGGGAGACCCAGTACTTC.

Ten or more counts support this clonotype. V is TRBV7-3 and J is TRBJ2-1; possibly TRBD1 for D (5 bases). This CDR3 spans 16 amino acids. Trimming removed 0 bases from V and 2 bases from J, with 11 bases in between. Germline CDR1 is SGHTA and CDR2 is FQGTGA. The CDR3 sequence is CASSLTGRATYNEQFF. The CDR3 DNA reads as TGTGCCAGCAGCTTAACGGGCAGGGCTACCTACAATGAGCAGTTCTTC.

This clonotype was counted at least ten times. This chain connects TRBV27 to TRBJ1-1; D gene ambiguous. The CDR3 length is 13 residues. In germline, CDR1 is MNHEY, CDR2 SMNVEV (reference sequence). The V end lost 3 bases, the J end lost 1 base, and 6 bases lay between the germline ends. In DNA, the CDR3 is TGTGCCAGCAGTTTTATTGAGAACACTGAAGCTTTCTTT. Its translation is CASSFIENTEAFF.

This clonotype has ten or more counts. V usage is TRBV7-9 and J usage is TRBJ1-1; no clear D. The V and J ends lost 1 base and 6 bases respectively, with 6 bases between them. The CDR3 length is 12 residues. The germline gives CDR1 SEHNR, CDR2 FQNEAQ (reference sequence). CDR3 region: CASSLGRSEAFF. As DNA, the CDR3 is TGTGCCAGCAGCTTAGGCAGGTCTGAAGCTTTCTTT.

Here the CDR3 reads CASSHLGGSQQTNYGYTF. The DNA for the CDR3 is TGCGCCAGCAGCCACCTAGGGGGAAGCCAACAGACTAACTATGGCTACACCTTC. V gene TRBV4-1 combines with J gene TRBJ1-2; tentative D call: TRBD1 (6 bases). The V end was cut by 3 bases, the J end by 0 bases, with 20 bases between. Germline lookup yields CDR1 MGHRA and CDR2 YSYEKL. This CDR3 comprises 18 residues.

This clonotype was observed many times. The genes are TRBV20-1 and TRBJ2-5; unclear D gene. The germline CDR1 and CDR2 sequences are DFQATT and SNEGSKA (reference sequence). There are 12 residues in the CDR3. V gave up 4 bases and J gave up 5 bases, with 11 bases separating them. CDR3 in DNA: TGCAGTGCTATTCGAGTCTCGGAGACCCAGTACTTC. Its protein product is CSAIRVSETQYF.

This clonotype was found many times. The chain carries TRBV11-1 and TRBJ2-5; D possibly corresponds to TRBD2 (5 bases). V lost 2 bases and J 5 bases, leaving 12 bases between the germline ends. Germline V gene sequence: CDR1 SGHAT, CDR2 FQDESV (reference sequence). The length of the CDR3 is 14 residues. DNA of the CDR3: TGTGCCAGCAGCTTAAATCCGGGCGGGGAGACCCAGTACTTC. As protein: CASSLNPGGETQYF.

This clonotype was detected only a few times. The chain is built from TRBV10-2 and TRBJ1-1; a possible D gene is TRBD1 (5 bases). V was pared by 10 bases and J by 2 bases, with 11 bases between. Germline CDR1 is WSHSY and CDR2 is SAAADI. This CDR3 contains 12 residues. CDR3 loop: CATWGRNTEAFF. The CDR3 nucleotides are TGCGCCACCTGGGGGAGAAACACTGAAGCTTTCTTT.

This chain joins TRBV19 and TRBJ2-7, with D hard to call. The CDR3 consists of 14 residues. Germline CDR1 is LNHDA and CDR2 is SQIVND (reference sequence). V was cut by 3 bases and J by 0 bases, with 9 bases left in between. The CDR3 here is CASSIAPLSYEQYF. The CDR3 DNA reads as TGTGCCAGTAGTATCGCACCCCTCTCCTACGAGCAGTACTTC.

This clonotype was seen ten or more times. V is TRBV6-1 and J is TRBJ2-7, with D possibly called TRBD1 or TRBD2 (6 bases each). The CDR3 runs 16 residues. Between the trimmed V and J ends, which lost 8 bases and 2 bases, there was a span of 22 bases. In germline, CDR1 is MNHNS, CDR2 SASEGT. CDR3 loop: CASSLLRGGPTYEQYF. CDR3 DNA: TGTGCCAGCTCCCTACTCAGGGGAGGCCCGACCTACGAGCAGTACTTC.

The chain recombines TRBV9 with TRBJ2-7, with TRBD1 matching over 11 bases. The ends lost 4 bases at V and 6 bases at J; junction bases unmatched: 6. CDR1 is SGDLS and CDR2 is YYNGEE in the germline V gene. The CDR3 consists of 14 residues. The CDR3: CASSPRTGGIEQYF. CDR3 nucleotide sequence: TGTGCCAGCAGCCCAAGGACAGGGGGCATCGAGCAGTACTTC.